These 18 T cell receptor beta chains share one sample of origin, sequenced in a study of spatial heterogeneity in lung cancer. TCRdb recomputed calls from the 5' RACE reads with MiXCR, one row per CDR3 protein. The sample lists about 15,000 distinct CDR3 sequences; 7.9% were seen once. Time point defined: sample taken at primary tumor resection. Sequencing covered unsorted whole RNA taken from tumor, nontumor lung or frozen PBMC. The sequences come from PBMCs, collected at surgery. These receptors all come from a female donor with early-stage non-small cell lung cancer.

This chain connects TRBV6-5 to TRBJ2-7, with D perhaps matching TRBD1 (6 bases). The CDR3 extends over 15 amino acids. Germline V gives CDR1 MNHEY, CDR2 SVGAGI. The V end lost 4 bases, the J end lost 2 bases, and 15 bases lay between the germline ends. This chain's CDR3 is CASSWGRWGPYEQYF. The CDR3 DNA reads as TGTGCCAGCAGTTGGGGGCGATGGGGACCCTACGAGCAGTACTTC.

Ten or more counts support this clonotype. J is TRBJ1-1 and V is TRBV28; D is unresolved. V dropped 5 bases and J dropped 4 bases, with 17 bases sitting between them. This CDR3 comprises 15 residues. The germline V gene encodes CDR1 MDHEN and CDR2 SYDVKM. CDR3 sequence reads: CASSPRKYPGTEAFF. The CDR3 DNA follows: TGTGCCAGCAGTCCCAGGAAATATCCTGGCACTGAAGCTTTCTTT.

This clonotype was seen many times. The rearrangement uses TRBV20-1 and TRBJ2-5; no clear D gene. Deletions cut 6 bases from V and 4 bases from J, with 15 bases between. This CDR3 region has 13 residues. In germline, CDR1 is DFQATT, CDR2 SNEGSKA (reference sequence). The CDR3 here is CSAMTDAPETQYF. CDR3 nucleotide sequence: TGCAGTGCAATGACCGACGCGCCAGAGACCCAGTACTTC.

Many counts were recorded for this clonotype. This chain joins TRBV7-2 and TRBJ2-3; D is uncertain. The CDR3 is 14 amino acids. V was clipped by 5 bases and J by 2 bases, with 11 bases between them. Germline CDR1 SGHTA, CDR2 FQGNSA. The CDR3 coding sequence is TGTGCCAGCAGCCATTCCCCACTCACAGATACGCAGTATTTT. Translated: CASSHSPLTDTQYF.

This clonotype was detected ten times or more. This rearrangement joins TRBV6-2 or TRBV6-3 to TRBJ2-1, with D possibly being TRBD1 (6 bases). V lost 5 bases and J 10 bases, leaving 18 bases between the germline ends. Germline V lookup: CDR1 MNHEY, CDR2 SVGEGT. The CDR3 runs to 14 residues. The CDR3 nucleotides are TGTGCCAGCAGTAGGGGGACGCAGGGCAGGGAGCAGTTCTTC. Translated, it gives CASSRGTQGREQFF.

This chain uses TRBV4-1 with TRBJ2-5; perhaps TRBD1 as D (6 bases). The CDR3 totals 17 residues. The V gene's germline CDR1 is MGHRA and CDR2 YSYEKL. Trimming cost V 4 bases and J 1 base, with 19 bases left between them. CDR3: CASSPLPSGAIQETQYF. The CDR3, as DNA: TGCGCCAGCAGCCCCCTCCCGTCAGGGGCCATCCAAGAGACCCAGTACTTC.

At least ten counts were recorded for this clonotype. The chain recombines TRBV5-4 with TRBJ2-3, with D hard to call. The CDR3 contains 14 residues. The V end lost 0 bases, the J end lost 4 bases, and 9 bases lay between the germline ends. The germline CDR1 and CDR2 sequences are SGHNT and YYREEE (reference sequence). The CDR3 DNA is TGTGCCAGCAGCTTGGAGCAGGCCTCAGATACGCAGTATTTT. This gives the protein CASSLEQASDTQYF.

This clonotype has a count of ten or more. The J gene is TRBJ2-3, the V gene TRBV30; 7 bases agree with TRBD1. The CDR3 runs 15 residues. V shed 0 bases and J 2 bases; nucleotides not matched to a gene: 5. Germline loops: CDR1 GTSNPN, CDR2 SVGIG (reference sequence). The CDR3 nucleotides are TGTGCCTGGAGTGTCGGGGACAGCATCACAGATACGCAGTATTTT. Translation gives CAWSVGDSITDTQYF.

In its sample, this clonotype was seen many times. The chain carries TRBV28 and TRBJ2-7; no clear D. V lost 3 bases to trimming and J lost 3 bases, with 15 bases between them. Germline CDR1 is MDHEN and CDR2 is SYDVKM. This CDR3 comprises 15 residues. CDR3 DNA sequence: TGTGCCAGCAGTTTCCCAAGGAAAGGCAGCTACGAGCAGTACTTC. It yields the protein CASSFPRKGSYEQYF.

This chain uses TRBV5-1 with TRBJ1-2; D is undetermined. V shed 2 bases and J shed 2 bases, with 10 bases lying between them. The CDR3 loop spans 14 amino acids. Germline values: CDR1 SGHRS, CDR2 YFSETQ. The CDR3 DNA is TGCGCCAGCAGCTTACAGCCAACGAACTATGGCTACACCTTC. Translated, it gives CASSLQPTNYGYTF.

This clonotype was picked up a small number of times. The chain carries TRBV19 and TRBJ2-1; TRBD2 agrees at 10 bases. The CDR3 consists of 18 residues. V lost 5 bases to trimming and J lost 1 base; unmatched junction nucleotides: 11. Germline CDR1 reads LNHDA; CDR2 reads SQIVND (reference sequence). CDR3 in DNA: TGTGCCAGTAGTGTTACGTCACCGGGACTAGCGTCCTACAATGAGCAGTTCTTC. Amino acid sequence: CASSVTSPGLASYNEQFF. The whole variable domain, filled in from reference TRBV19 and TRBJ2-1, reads DGGITQSPKYLFRKEGQNVTLSCEQNLNHDAMYWYRQDPGQGLRLIYYSQIVNDFQKGDIAEGYSVSREKKESFPLTVTSAQKNPTAFYLCASSVTSPGLASYNEQFFGPGTRLTVL.

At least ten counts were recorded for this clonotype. The CDR3 region has the DNA TGTGCCAGCAGCCCGGGACTAGCGGGCCCTAGCACAGATACGCAGTATTTT. Its translation: CASSPGLAGPSTDTQYF. The V gene is TRBV2, the J gene TRBJ2-3; TRBD2 aligns across 12 bases. The length of the CDR3 is 17 residues. J was trimmed by 0 bases and V by 6 bases; bases with no gene match: 7. Germline loops: CDR1 SNHLY, CDR2 FYNNEI.

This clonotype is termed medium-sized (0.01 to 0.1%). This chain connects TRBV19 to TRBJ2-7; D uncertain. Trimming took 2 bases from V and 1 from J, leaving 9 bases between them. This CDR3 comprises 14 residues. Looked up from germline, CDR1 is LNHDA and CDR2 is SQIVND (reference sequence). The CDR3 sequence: CASSITWASYEQYF. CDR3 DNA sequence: TGTGCCAGTAGTATAACGTGGGCGTCCTACGAGCAGTACTTC. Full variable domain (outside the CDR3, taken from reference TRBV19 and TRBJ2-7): DGGITQSPKYLFRKEGQNVTLSCEQNLNHDAMYWYRQDPGQGLRLIYYSQIVNDFQKGDIAEGYSVSREKKESFPLTVTSAQKNPTAFYLCASSITWASYEQYFGPGTRLTVT.

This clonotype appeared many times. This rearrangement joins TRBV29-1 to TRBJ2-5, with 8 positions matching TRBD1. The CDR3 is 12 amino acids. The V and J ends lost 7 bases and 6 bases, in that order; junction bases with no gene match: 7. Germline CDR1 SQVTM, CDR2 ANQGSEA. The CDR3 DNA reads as TGCAGCGCCCACAGGGGGGAAAAGACCCAGTACTTC. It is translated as CSAHRGEKTQYF.

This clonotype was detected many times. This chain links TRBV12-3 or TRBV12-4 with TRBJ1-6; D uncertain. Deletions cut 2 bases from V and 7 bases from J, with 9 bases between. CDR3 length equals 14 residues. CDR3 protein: CASSLQEWNSPLHF. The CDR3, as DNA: TGTGCCAGCAGTTTACAAGAGTGGAATTCACCCCTCCACTTT.

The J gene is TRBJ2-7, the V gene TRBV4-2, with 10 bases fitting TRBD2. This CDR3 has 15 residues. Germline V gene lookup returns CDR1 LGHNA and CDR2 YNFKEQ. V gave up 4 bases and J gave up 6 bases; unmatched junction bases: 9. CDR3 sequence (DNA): TGTGCCAGCAGCCCCCAGCGGGGGGGCTATAGCGAGCAGTACTTC. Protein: CASSPQRGGYSEQYF.

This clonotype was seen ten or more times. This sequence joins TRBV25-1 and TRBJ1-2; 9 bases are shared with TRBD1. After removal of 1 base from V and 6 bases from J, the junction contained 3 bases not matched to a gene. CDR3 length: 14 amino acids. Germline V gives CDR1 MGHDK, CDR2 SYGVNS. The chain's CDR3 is CASSESGTGNGYTF. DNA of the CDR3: TGTGCCAGCAGTGAATCCGGGACAGGGAATGGCTACACCTTC.

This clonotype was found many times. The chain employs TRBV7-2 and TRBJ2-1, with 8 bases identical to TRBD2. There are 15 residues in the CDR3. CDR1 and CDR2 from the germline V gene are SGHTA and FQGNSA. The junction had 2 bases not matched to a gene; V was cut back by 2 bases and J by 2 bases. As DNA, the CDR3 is TGTGCCAGCAGCTTATTAGCGGGAACCTACAATGAGCAGTTCTTC. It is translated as CASSLLAGTYNEQFF.